This TCR beta chain was identified during a study of blood T cells in healthy people across ages. Study-level findings and limits: Roughly linearly, TCR beta diversity per million T cells fell as age increased. One million T cells yielded diversity estimates that were considered underestimates. A strong correlation was seen between TCR beta diversity and naive T cell percentage.

Samples each had at least 5.5 micrograms of total RNA extracted. The second PCR ran about 6 to 12 cycles with a sample-barcoded 5' primer and J-beta primers. TCRdb reanalysed the 5' RACE reads using MiXCR and keeps one entry per CDR3 protein. The sample holds hundreds of thousands of distinct CDR3 sequences, 40% to 50% seen once. The CDR3 is 14 residues long. After removal of 5 bases from V and 1 base from J, the junction contained 2 bases not matched to a gene. CDR1 is ENHRY, CDR2 SYGVKD, per germline. This clonotype has more than one count but fewer than ten. The target antigen is unknown. Sequencing was carried out using blood. The chain has TRBV10-3 and TRBJ2-3; 8 nucleotides match TRBD2. The sequence was collected from a man aged 60 to 75 in good health. The DNA for the CDR3 is TGTGCCATCAGTAGAGCGGGGGGCACAGATACGCAGTATTTT. This sequence encodes CAISRAGGTDTQYF.